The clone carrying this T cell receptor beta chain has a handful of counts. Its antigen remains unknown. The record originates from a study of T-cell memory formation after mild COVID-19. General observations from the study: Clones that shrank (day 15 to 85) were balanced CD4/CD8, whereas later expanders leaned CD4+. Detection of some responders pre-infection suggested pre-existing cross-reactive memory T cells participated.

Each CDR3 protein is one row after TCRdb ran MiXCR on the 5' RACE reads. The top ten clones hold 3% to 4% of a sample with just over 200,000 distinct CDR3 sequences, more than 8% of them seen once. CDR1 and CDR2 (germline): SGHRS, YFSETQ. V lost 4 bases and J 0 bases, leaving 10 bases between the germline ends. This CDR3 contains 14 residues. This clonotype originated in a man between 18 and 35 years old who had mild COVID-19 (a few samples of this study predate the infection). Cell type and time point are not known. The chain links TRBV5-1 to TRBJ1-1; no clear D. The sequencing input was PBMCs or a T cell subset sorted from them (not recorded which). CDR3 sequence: CASSLKPLNTEAFF. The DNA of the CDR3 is TGCGCCAGCAGCCTGAAGCCTTTGAACACTGAAGCTTTCTTT.